The clone carrying this TCR beta chain was observed at least ten times. Its specificity is not known. The CDR3 totals 14 residues. Trimming removed 3 bases at V and 3 bases at J, with 13 bases between. Germline CDR1 reads SGHRS; CDR2 reads YFSETQ. Patients were excluded for uncontrolled infection, other autoimmune disease, pregnancy or lactation. Fresh peripheral blood, 10 ml, was the source of the PBMCs. These data originate in a study of T cells in Graves' hyperthyroidism and ophthalmopathy. Broader study findings: Most clonotypes expanded in thyroid above 0.001 were likewise present in blood.

Using RNA transcripts as the source, TCR beta CDR3 regions were amplified. The HTBI set primed first-round TCR CDR3 RT-PCR. TCRdb re-derived calls from the multiplex PCR reads in MiXCR, one entry per CDR3 protein. The sample includes 400,000 or so distinct CDR3 sequences, over 13% of them seen just once. J is TRBJ2-7 and V is TRBV5-1, with unresolved D. Material: blood. This sequence originates from a man between 50 and 59 years old with Graves' ophthalmopathy. The DNA for the CDR3 is TGCGCCAGCAGCTCTGGTTTGGAGAACTACGAGCAGTACTTC. It translates to CASSSGLENYEQYF.